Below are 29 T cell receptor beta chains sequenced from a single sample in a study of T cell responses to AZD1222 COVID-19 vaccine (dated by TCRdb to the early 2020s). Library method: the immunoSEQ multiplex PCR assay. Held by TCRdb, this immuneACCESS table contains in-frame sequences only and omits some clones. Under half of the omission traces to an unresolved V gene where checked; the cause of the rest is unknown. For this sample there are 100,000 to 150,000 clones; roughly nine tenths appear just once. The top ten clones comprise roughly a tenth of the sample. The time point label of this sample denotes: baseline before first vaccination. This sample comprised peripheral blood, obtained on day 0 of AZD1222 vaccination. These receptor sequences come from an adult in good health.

CDR3 sequence reads: CASSKRGLAGTGELFF. CDR3 sequence (DNA): TGTGCCAGCAGCAAACGAGGACTAGCGGGCACCGGGGAGCTGTTTTTT. The chain carries TRBV21-1 and TRBJ2-2; the DNA was not compared with TRBD2, the D call given in the table. TRBV21-1 is noted as a pseudogene. The CDR3 sequence is 16 residues long.

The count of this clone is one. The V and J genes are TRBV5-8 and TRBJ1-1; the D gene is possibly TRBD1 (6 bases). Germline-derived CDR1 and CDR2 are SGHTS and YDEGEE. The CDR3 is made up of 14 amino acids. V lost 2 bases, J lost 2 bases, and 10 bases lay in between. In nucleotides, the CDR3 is TGTGCCAGCAGCTTCCGGGACACCAACACTGAAGCTTTCTTT. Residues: CASSFRDTNTEAFF.

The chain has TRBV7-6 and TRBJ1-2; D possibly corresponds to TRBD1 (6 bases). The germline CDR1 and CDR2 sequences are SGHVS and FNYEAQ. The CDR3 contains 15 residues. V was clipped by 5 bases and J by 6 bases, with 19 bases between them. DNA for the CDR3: TGTGCCAGCAGCCCAGCCGGGACAATGAATAATGGCTACACCTTC. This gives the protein CASSPAGTMNNGYTF.

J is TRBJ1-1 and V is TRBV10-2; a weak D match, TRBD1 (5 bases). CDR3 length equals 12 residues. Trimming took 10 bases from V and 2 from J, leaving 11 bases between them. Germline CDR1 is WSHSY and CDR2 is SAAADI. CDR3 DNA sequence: TGCGCCACCGCGGGACTCAACACTGAAGCTTTCTTT. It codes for CATAGLNTEAFF.

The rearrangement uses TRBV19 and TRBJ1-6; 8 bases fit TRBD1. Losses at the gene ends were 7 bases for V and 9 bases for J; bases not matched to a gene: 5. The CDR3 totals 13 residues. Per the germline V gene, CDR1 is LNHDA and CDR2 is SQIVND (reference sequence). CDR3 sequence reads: CASTDRGVSPLHF. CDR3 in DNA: TGTGCCAGTACCGACAGGGGAGTTTCACCCCTCCACTTT.

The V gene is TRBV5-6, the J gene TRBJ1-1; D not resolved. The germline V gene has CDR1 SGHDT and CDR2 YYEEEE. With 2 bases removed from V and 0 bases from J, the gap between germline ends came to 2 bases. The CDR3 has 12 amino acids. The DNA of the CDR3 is TGTGCCAGCAGCTTCGTGAACACTGAAGCTTTCTTT. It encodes CASSFVNTEAFF.

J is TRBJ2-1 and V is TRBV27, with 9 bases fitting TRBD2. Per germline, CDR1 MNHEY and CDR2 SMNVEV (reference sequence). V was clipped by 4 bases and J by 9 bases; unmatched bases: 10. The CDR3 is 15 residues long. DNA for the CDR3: TGTGCCAGCAGTTCCCCCTCGGGTAGCGGGAGTGAGCAGTTCTTC. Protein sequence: CASSSPSGSGSEQFF.

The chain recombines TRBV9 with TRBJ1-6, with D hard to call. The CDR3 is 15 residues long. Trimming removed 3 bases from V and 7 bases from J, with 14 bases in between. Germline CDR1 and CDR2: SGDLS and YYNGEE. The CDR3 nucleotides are TGTGCCAGCAGCGCCTCGACGGCGCGAAATTCACCCCTCCACTTT. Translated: CASSASTARNSPLHF.

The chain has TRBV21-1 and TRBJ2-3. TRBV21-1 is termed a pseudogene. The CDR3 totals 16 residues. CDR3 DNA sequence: TGTGCCAGCAGCAAAGTCTCAGAGATGAGCACAGATACGCAGTATTTT. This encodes CASSKVSEMSTDTQYF.

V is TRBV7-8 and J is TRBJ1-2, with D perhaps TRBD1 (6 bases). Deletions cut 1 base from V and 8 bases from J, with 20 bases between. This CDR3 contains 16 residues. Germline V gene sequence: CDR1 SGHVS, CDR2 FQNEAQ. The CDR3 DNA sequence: TGTGCCAGCAGCTTAGGTTTGGGAGCAGGGGCAGGGGGCTACACCTTC. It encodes CASSLGLGAGAGGYTF.

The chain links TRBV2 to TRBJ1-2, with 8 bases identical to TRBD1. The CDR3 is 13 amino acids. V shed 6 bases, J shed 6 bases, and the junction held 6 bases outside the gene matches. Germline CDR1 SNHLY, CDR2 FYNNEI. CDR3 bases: TGTGCCAGCAGACGGCAGGGGGCTAATGGCTACACCTTC. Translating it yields CASRRQGANGYTF.

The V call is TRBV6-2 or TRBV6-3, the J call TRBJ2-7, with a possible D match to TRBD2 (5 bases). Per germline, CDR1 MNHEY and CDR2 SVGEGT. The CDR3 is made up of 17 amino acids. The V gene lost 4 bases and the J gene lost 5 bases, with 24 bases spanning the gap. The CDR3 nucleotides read TGTGCCAGCAGTTCGGAGGTCCCCCTGGCGCGTCGAGACGAGCAGTACTTC. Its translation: CASSSEVPLARRDEQYF.

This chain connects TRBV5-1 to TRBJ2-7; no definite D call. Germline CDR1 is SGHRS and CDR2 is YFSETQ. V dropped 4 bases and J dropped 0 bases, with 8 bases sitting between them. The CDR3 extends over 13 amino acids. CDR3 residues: CASSQDLSYEQYF. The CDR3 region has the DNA TGCGCCAGCAGCCAGGACCTCTCCTACGAGCAGTACTTC.

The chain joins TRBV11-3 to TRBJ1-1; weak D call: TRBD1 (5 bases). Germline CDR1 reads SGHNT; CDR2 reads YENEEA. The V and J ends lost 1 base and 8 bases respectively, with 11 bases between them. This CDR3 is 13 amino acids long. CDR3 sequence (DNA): TGTGCCAGCAGCTTAGCGCCAGGGATGGAAGCTTTCTTT. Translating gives CASSLAPGMEAFF.

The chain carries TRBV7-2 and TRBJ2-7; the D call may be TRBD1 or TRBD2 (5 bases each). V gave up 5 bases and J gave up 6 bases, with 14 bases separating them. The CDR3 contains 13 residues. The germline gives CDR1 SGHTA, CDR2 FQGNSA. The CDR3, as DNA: TGTGCCAGCAGCCCCGGGACCGACCTCGAGCAGTACTTC. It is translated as CASSPGTDLEQYF. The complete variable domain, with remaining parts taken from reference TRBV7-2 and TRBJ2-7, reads GAGVSQSPSNKVTEKGKDVELRCDPISGHTALYWYRQSLGQGLEFLIYFQGNSAPDKSGLPSDRFSAERTGGSVSTLTIQRTQQEDSAVYLCASSPGTDLEQYFGPGTRLTVT.

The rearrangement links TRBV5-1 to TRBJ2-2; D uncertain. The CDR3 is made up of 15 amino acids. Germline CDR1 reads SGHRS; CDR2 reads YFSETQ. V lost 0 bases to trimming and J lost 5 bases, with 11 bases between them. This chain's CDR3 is CASSLAPAMTGELFF. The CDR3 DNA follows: TGCGCCAGCAGCTTGGCCCCAGCGATGACCGGGGAGCTGTTTTTT.

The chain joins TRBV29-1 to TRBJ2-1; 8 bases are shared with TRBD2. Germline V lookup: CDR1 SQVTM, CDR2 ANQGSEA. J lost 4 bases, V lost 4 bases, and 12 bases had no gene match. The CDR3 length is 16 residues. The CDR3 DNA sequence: TGCAGCGTTGTCTCCGGAGCGGGAGATAAGTACAATGAGCAGTTCTTC. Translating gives CSVVSGAGDKYNEQFF.

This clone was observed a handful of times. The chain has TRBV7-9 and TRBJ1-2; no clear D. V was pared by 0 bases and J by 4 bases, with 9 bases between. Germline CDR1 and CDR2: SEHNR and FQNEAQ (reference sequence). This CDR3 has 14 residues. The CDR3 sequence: CASSLAFGSYGYTF. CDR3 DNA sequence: TGTGCCAGCAGCTTAGCTTTCGGCTCCTATGGCTACACCTTC. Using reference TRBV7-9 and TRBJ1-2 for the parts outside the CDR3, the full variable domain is DTGVSQNPRHKITKRGQNVTFRCDPISEHNRLYWYRQTLGQGPEFLTYFQNEAQLEKSRLLSDRFSAERPKGSFSTLEIQRTEQGDSAMYLCASSLAFGSYGYTFGSGTRLTVV.

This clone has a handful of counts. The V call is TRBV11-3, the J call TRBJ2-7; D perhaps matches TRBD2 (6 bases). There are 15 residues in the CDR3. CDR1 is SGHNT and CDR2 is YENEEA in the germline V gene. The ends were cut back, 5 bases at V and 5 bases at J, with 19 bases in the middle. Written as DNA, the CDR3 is TGTGCCAGCAGCGACGGACCCGCGGACTATCACGAGCAGTACTTC. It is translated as CASSDGPADYHEQYF.

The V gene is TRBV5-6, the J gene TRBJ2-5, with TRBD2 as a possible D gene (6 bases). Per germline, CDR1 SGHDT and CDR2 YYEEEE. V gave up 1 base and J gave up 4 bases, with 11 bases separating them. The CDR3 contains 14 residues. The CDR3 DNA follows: TGTGCCAGCAGCTTGTTCTTCGGGGGAGAGACCCAGTACTTC. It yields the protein CASSLFFGGETQYF.

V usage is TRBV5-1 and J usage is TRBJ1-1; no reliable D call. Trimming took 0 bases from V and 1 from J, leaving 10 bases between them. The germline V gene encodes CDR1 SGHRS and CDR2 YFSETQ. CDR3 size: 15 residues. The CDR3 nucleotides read TGCGCCAGCAGCTTGGAGGGCAGAAAGAACACTGAAGCTTTCTTT. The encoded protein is CASSLEGRKNTEAFF.

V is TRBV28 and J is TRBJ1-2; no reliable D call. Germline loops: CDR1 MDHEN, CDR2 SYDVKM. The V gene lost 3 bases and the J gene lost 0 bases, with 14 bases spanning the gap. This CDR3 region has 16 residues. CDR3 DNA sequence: TGTGCCAGCAGTTTTTATCACCGGATCTCTAACTATGGCTACACCTTC. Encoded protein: CASSFYHRISNYGYTF.

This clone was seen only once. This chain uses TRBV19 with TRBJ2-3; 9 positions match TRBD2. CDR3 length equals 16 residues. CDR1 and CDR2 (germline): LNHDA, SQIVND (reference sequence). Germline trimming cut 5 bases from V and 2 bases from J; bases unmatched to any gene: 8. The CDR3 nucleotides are TGTGCCAGTAGTCGCGCGCGGGAGGGACTCACAGATACGCAGTATTTT. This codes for CASSRAREGLTDTQYF.

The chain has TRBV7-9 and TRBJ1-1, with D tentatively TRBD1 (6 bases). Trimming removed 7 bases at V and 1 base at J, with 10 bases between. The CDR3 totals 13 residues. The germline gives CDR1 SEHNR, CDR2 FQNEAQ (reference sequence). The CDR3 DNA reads TGTGCCAGCACCCGGACAGCGAACACTGAAGCTTTCTTT. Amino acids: CASTRTANTEAFF. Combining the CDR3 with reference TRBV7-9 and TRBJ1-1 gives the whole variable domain DTGVSQNPRHKITKRGQNVTFRCDPISEHNRLYWYRQTLGQGPEFLTYFQNEAQLEKSRLLSDRFSAERPKGSFSTLEIQRTEQGDSAMYLCASTRTANTEAFFGQGTRLTVV.

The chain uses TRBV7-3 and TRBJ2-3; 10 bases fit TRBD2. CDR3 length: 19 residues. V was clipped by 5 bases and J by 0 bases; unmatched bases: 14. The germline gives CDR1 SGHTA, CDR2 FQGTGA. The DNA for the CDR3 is TGTGCCAGCAGCCCCCTCGGGCTAGCGGGGGCCACTAGCACAGATACGCAGTATTTT. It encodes CASSPLGLAGATSTDTQYF.

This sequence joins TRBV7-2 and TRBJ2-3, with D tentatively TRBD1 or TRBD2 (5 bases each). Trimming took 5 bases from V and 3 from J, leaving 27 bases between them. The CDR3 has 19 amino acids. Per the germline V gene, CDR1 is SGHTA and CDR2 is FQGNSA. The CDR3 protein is CASSPKAGGAAYRTDTQYF. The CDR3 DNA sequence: TGTGCCAGCAGCCCCAAGGCTGGGGGAGCGGCATACCGGACAGATACGCAGTATTTT.

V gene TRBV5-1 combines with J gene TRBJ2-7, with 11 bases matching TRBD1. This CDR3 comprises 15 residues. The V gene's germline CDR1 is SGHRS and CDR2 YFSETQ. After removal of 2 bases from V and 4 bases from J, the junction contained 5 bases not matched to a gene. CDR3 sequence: CASSFLGQGAYEQYF. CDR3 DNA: TGCGCCAGCAGCTTCCTAGGACAGGGGGCTTACGAGCAGTACTTC.

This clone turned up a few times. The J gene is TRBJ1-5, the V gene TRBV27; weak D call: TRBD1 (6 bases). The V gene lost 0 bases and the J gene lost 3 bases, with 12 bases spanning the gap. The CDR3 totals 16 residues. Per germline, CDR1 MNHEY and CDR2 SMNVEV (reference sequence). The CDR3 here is CASSLSPGALNQPQHF. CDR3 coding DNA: TGTGCCAGCAGTTTATCTCCAGGGGCCCTCAATCAGCCCCAGCATTTT.

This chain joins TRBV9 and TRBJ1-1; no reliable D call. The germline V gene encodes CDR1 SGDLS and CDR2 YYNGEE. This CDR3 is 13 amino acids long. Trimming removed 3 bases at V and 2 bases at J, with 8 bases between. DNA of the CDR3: TGTGCCAGCAGCGCGACACTTAACACTGAAGCTTTCTTT. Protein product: CASSATLNTEAFF.